Below, 17 T cell receptor beta chains from the same sample are listed, as sequenced in a study of shared clonotypes between healthy human individuals (dated by TCRdb to between 2020 and 2021). The library was obtained by the immunoSEQ multiplex PCR assay. TCRdb took over this immuneACCESS table, retaining in-frame rearrangements with V and J assigned. Such tables are incomplete; in checked studies, under half of the missing clones stem from an unresolved V gene, and the remainder is unexplained. This sample comprises some 2.1 million clones, roughly 96% of them detected only once. Of the sample, 0.13% falls within the top ten clones. The material sequenced was naive CD4+ T cells sorted from blood. Explained via the paper, the cell subset or site label denotes: CD45RA+ positively selected. These receptor sequences come from a man younger than 30 in good health.

The rearrangement uses TRBV11-2 and TRBJ2-5; TRBD1 or TRBD2 may be the D gene (5 bases each). The germline CDR1 and CDR2 sequences are SGHAT and FQNNGV. Trimming took off 6 bases at V and 5 bases at J, with 19 bases between the two ends. The CDR3 has 15 amino acids. The CDR3 spells CASRPTRDPGETQYF. Written as DNA, the CDR3 is TGTGCCAGCAGACCCACTCGGGACCCGGGGGAGACCCAGTACTTC.

V is TRBV9 and J is TRBJ2-7; 9 bases map to TRBD1. This CDR3 is 16 amino acids long. V dropped 3 bases and J dropped 3; count of bases not matched to a gene: 10. Germline values: CDR1 SGDLS, CDR2 YYNGEE. CDR3 sequence (DNA): TGTGCCAGCAGCGCCTACGGGACAGGGCCCAACTACGAGCAGTACTTC. Translating it yields CASSAYGTGPNYEQYF. The full variable domain, its missing parts supplied by reference TRBV9 and TRBJ2-7, is DSGVTQTPKHLITATGQRVTLRCSPRSGDLSVYWYQQSLDQGLQFLIQYYNGEERAKGNILERFSAQQFPDLHSELNLSSLELGDSALYFCASSAYGTGPNYEQYFGPGTRLTVT.

Regarding this clone: The DNA is left out, because the CDR3 cannot be placed on it with certainty; the CDR3 is given as TCRdb lists it. The chain links TRBV6-1 to TRBJ1-2; TRBD1 was called by the table and not checked on the DNA. Germline assignment: CDR1 MNHNS and CDR2 SASEGT. The CDR3 sequence runs 15 residues, both termini included. The CDR3 sequence is CASSEWFGQGAFVTF.

V is TRBV10-3 and J is TRBJ1-2; TRBD1 is a possible D gene (5 bases). The CDR3 is 13 residues long. The germline V gene encodes CDR1 ENHRY and CDR2 SYGVKD. V dropped 4 bases and J dropped 4 bases, with 10 bases sitting between them. CDR3 coding DNA: TGTGCCATCAGTGGAAGGGGCCCCTATGGCTACACCTTC. Its protein is CAISGRGPYGYTF.

V usage is TRBV15 and J usage is TRBJ2-2; D gene ambiguous. CDR3 size: 15 residues. In germline, CDR1 is LNHNV, CDR2 YYDKDF (reference sequence). V was clipped by 0 bases and J by 3 bases, with 8 bases between them. The CDR3 loop reads CATSRDQKDTGELFF. CDR3 DNA sequence: TGTGCCACCAGCAGAGATCAAAAGGACACCGGGGAGCTGTTTTTT.

The rearrangement joins TRBV18 to TRBJ2-7, with D unclear. V was cut by 1 base and J by 7 bases, with 8 bases left in between. This CDR3 contains 12 residues. Germline lookup yields CDR1 KGHSH and CDR2 LQKENI. The DNA of the CDR3 is TGTGCCAGCTCACCACAACTCACGGAGCAGTACTTC. Protein product: CASSPQLTEQYF.

The chain employs TRBV29-1 and TRBJ2-6; no clear D gene. Germline assignment: CDR1 SQVTM and CDR2 ANQGSEA. This CDR3 contains 17 residues. Trimming took 4 bases from V and 4 from J, leaving 20 bases between them. The CDR3 DNA is TGCAGCGTTGCTCCCGGTGGAGTTTCGATCGGGGCCAACGTCCTGACTTTC. It encodes CSVAPGGVSIGANVLTF.

V gene TRBV6-6 combines with J gene TRBJ1-6; weak D call: TRBD1 (6 bases). The germline CDR1 and CDR2 sequences are MNHNY and SVGAGI (reference sequence). This CDR3 region has 16 residues. V lost 2 bases and J lost 8, with 16 bases in between. Here the CDR3 DNA reads TGTGCCAGCAGTTACCCCAGGACAGATGGCGATTCACCCCTCCACTTT. This sequence encodes CASSYPRTDGDSPLHF.

V and J are TRBV11-3 and TRBJ1-2, with D hard to call. Trimming stripped 5 bases from V and 5 bases from J, with 9 bases between. Looked up from germline, CDR1 is SGHNT and CDR2 is YENEEA. The CDR3 has 12 residues. As DNA, the CDR3 is TGTGCCAGCAGCCGCACGGGATATGGCTACACCTTC. This gives the protein CASSRTGYGYTF.

V gene TRBV18 combines with J gene TRBJ2-7; no firm D call. Deletions cut 4 bases from V and 5 bases from J, with 9 bases between. The CDR3 is 12 amino acids. Germline values: CDR1 KGHSH, CDR2 LQKENI. CDR3: CASSRPPHEQYF. The CDR3 DNA is TGTGCCAGCTCACGGCCTCCCCACGAGCAGTACTTC. Full variable domain (remainder filled in from reference TRBV18 and TRBJ2-7): NAGVMQNPRHLVRRRGQEARLRCSPMKGHSHVYWYRQLPEEGLKFMVYLQKENIIDESGMPKERFSAEFPKEGPSILRIQQVVRGDSAAYFCASSRPPHEQYFGPGTRLTVT.

The chain recombines TRBV10-3 with TRBJ2-1, with 7 bases matching TRBD2. CDR1 and CDR2 from the germline V gene are ENHRY and SYGVKD. Trimming at V came to 4 bases and at J to 5 bases, leaving 11 bases not matched to a gene. The CDR3 totals 16 residues. The DNA for the CDR3 is TGTGCCATCAGTGGGATGGGCGGGAGTACCCACAATGAGCAGTTCTTC. As protein: CAISGMGGSTHNEQFF.

V is TRBV10-1 and J is TRBJ2-7; D remains unclear. Germline V gives CDR1 WNHNN, CDR2 SYGVQD (reference sequence). V lost 0 bases, J lost 5 bases, and 14 bases lay in between. The CDR3 runs to 15 residues. The CDR3 here is CASSESSLTLHEQYF. CDR3 in DNA: TGCGCCAGCAGTGAGTCGAGTTTGACCCTGCACGAGCAGTACTTC.

The chain recombines TRBV2 with TRBJ1-6; 10 bases match TRBD1. This CDR3 is built from 15 residues. CDR1 is SNHLY, CDR2 FYNNEI, per germline. The ends lost 6 bases at V and 6 bases at J; junction bases unmatched: 5. The CDR3 sequence: CASRTGGVRNSPLHF. In nucleotides, the CDR3 is TGTGCCAGCAGGACAGGGGGCGTACGTAATTCACCCCTCCACTTT.

CDR3 region: CASSLVATGGGQPQHF. The CDR3 DNA reads TGTGCCAGCAGCTTGGTGGCAACAGGGGGAGGTCAGCCCCAGCATTTT. The genes are TRBV5-8 and TRBJ1-5, with 8 bases matching TRBD1. CDR1 is SGHTS, CDR2 YDEGEE, per germline. V lost 0 bases and J lost 6; bases outside the gene matches: 8. The CDR3 loop spans 16 amino acids.

V usage is TRBV18 and J usage is TRBJ2-5, with 7 bases identical to TRBD2. V shed 3 bases and J 4 bases; nucleotides not matched to a gene: 8. CDR1 is KGHSH and CDR2 is LQKENI in the germline V gene. CDR3 length: 15 residues. The CDR3, as DNA: TGTGCCAGCTCACCGTTGGGCGGGGGTAGAGAGACCCAGTACTTC. It is translated as CASSPLGGGRETQYF.

Remarks on this clone: This sample includes further DNA sequences coding for the same CDR3. This rearrangement joins TRBV30 to TRBJ1-1, with D uncertain. Trimming removed 0 bases at V and 2 bases at J, with 4 bases between. CDR1 GTSNPN and CDR2 SVGIG come from the germline V gene (reference sequence). The CDR3 totals 12 residues. The CDR3 protein is CAWSVGNTEAFF. In DNA form, the CDR3 reads TGTGCCTGGAGTGTTGGAAACACTGAAGCTTTCTTT.

This clone is a singleton in its sample. V is TRBV5-1 and J is TRBJ1-1, with TRBD1 matching 9 bases. Germline assignment: CDR1 SGHRS and CDR2 YFSETQ. The CDR3 has 17 amino acids. V lost 1 base to trimming and J lost 3 bases; unmatched junction nucleotides: 10. CDR3 protein: CASSLLAGQGVDTEAFF. CDR3 DNA: TGCGCCAGCAGCTTGTTAGCGGGACAGGGTGTTGACACTGAAGCTTTCTTT.